This T cell receptor beta chain appears in the sequencing data of a study of CD8 T cells in ankylosing spondylitis. General observations from the study: Disease-linked clones were reportedly significantly enriched in matched ankylosing spondylitis synovial fluid.

The V segment lost 2 bases and the J segment 6 bases; nucleotides outside the gene matches: 2. CDR3 size: 13 residues. This clonotype was seen repeatedly, ten times or more. The antigen is not known. Molecular-barcoded quantitative 5'-RACE produced these TCR beta libraries. MiXCR was run by TCRdb on the 5' RACE reads, yielding one entry per CDR3 protein. Of about 92,000 distinct CDR3 sequences listed, just under 9% are singletons. Specimen: blood, either unsorted or a sorted T cell fraction (not recorded which). The clonotype originates from a male donor with ankylosing spondylitis or in good health (not recorded which). This chain connects TRBV12-3 or TRBV12-4 to TRBJ1-1, with 8 bases lining up with TRBD1. CDR3 sequence: CASSLSRGPEAFF. The CDR3 nucleotides are TGTGCCAGCAGTTTATCCAGGGGGCCTGAAGCTTTCTTT.